These 29 T cell receptor beta chains share one sample of origin, sequenced in a study of T-cell memory formation after mild COVID-19. TCRdb re-called the 5' RACE reads with MiXCR, one entry per CDR3 protein. The profile shows about 130,000 distinct CDR3 sequences, 15% to 20% of them singletons. Sequencing used PBMCs or a T cell subset sorted from them (not recorded which). These receptors all stem from a man between 18 and 35 years old who had mild COVID-19 (a few samples of this study predate the infection). Cell type and time point are not known.

This clonotype was observed a few times. The CDR3 DNA reads TGCGCCAGCAGCCAGGACAGGAATAGGTACGAGCAGTACGTC. It encodes CASSQDRNRYEQYV. The chain couples TRBV4-1 to TRBJ2-7, with TRBD1 matching over 7 bases. The CDR3 has 14 amino acids. The ends lost 3 bases at V and 4 bases at J; junction bases unmatched: 6. Germline V gives CDR1 MGHRA, CDR2 YSYEKL.

CDR3 DNA: TGCGCCAGCAGCTTGGAGACAGGGGGCGCAGATACGCAGTATTTT. It yields the protein CASSLETGGADTQYF. The V and J genes are TRBV5-1 and TRBJ2-3; 10 bases fit TRBD1. Trimming removed 0 bases from V and 4 bases from J; junction bases left unmatched: 2. Germline V gene data show CDR1 as SGHRS and CDR2 as YFSETQ. This CDR3 region has 15 residues.

This clonotype was seen more than once but under ten times. V usage is TRBV5-1 and J usage is TRBJ1-2, with 7 positions matching TRBD1. The CDR3 contains 15 residues. CDR1 is SGHRS and CDR2 is YFSETQ in the germline V gene. Germline trimming cut 4 bases from V and 9 bases from J; bases unmatched to any gene: 15. This chain's CDR3 is CASSPSTHRGVSYTF. CDR3 coding DNA: TGCGCCAGCAGCCCATCGACGCACAGGGGAGTAAGCTACACCTTC.

V gene TRBV20-1 combines with J gene TRBJ1-4; D call uncertain. This CDR3 is 14 amino acids long. Germline values: CDR1 DFQATT, CDR2 SNEGSKA (reference sequence). Trimming shortened V by 0 bases and J by 4 bases, and 9 bases separated the two germline ends. The CDR3 DNA follows: TGCAGTGCTAGAGATTTACGGAATAATGAAAAACTGTTTTTT. Protein product: CSARDLRNNEKLFF.

This clonotype was seen more than once but under ten times. This sequence joins TRBV11-2 and TRBJ2-3; D gene uncertain. This CDR3 is 13 amino acids long. Germline V gene data show CDR1 as SGHAT and CDR2 as FQNNGV. The V end was cut by 0 bases, the J end by 9 bases, with 10 bases between. CDR3 sequence: CASSLDWPNTQYF. The CDR3 coding sequence is TGTGCCAGCAGCTTAGACTGGCCCAACACGCAGTATTTT. Full variable domain (outside the CDR3, taken from reference TRBV11-2 and TRBJ2-3): EAGVAQSPRYKIIEKRQSVAFWCNPISGHATLYWYQQILGQGPKLLIQFQNNGVVDDSQLPKDRFSAERLKGVDSTLKIQPAKLEDSAVYLCASSLDWPNTQYFGPGTRLTVL.

The CDR3: CASSLRTDGPGNTIYF. The CDR3 DNA reads as TGTGCCAGCAGTCTACGGACAGATGGGCCTGGAAACACCATATATTTT. V and J are TRBV12-3 or TRBV12-4 and TRBJ1-3; D is perhaps TRBD1 (6 bases). V lost 5 bases to trimming and J lost 2 bases, with 16 bases between them. The length of the CDR3 is 16 residues.

The CDR3 nucleotides read TGTGCCACCAGCAGAAGGGGGCCCGGCTACTATGGCTACACCTTC. This sequence encodes CATSRRGPGYYGYTF. The chain links TRBV15 to TRBJ1-2; 7 nucleotides match TRBD1. J was trimmed by 3 bases and V by 2 bases; bases with no gene match: 6. Germline assignment: CDR1 LNHNV and CDR2 YYDKDF (reference sequence). CDR3 length equals 15 residues.

This clonotype was observed a few times. This chain connects TRBV19 to TRBJ2-1, with D tentatively TRBD2 (5 bases). Germline V CDR1 and CDR2: LNHDA, SQIVND (reference sequence). Trimming took off 4 bases at V and 8 bases at J, with 9 bases between the two ends. This CDR3 has 12 amino acids. The CDR3 nucleotides are TGTGCCAGTAGTAAAACTAGGGATGAGCAGTTCTTC. This encodes CASSKTRDEQFF.

The table lists this clonotype with a few counts. The chain recombines TRBV10-3 with TRBJ2-1; D is perhaps TRBD2 (6 bases). CDR1 is ENHRY and CDR2 is SYGVKD in the germline V gene. The CDR3 contains 15 residues. Trimming stripped 4 bases from V and 0 bases from J, with 10 bases between. The CDR3: CAISGDGSSYNEQFF. In DNA, the CDR3 is TGTGCCATCAGTGGGGACGGGAGCTCCTACAATGAGCAGTTCTTC.

The rearrangement uses TRBV10-3 and TRBJ2-7; D gene unclear. With 4 bases removed from V and 1 base from J, the gap between germline ends came to 11 bases. CDR1 and CDR2 from the germline V gene are ENHRY and SYGVKD. The CDR3 extends over 14 amino acids. CDR3 in DNA: TGTGCCATCAGTGCGGCCCAGGATTCCTACGAGCAGTACGTC. Translated, it gives CAISAAQDSYEQYV.

This clonotype was seen more than once but under ten times. The chain couples TRBV5-1 to TRBJ2-3, with TRBD1 matching 8 bases. The CDR3 has 15 residues. V was pared by 4 bases and J by 3 bases, with 7 bases of the junction left unmatched. CDR1 SGHRS and CDR2 YFSETQ come from the germline V gene. The DNA for the CDR3 is TGCGCCAGCAGCCACGACAGGGGTAGTACAGATACGCAGTATTTT. Its protein product is CASSHDRGSTDTQYF.

This clonotype occurred many times. The J gene is TRBJ2-3, the V gene TRBV20-1; TRBD2 matches at 8 bases. CDR3 size: 11 residues. V lost 6 bases and J lost 12; bases outside the gene matches: 8. Germline V lookup: CDR1 DFQATT, CDR2 SNEGSKA (reference sequence). The CDR3: CSADTGGPQYF. In DNA form, the CDR3 reads TGCAGTGCGGATACGGGGGGGCCCCAGTATTTT.

The chain combines TRBV4-1 with TRBJ2-3; D is uncertain. The V end was cut by 1 base, the J end by 3 bases, with 8 bases between. This CDR3 is built from 14 residues. Germline V gives CDR1 MGHRA, CDR2 YSYEKL. The CDR3 reads CASSQVPVTDTQYF. CDR3 nucleotide sequence: TGCGCCAGCAGCCAAGTCCCCGTGACAGATACGCAGTATTTT.

This sequence joins TRBV5-1 and TRBJ2-3, with no clear D. Deletions cut 4 bases from V and 1 base from J, with 13 bases between. CDR3 length: 15 amino acids. The germline gives CDR1 SGHRS, CDR2 YFSETQ. CDR3 bases: TGCGCCAGCAGCCCCTCCAGTGGTGGCACAGATACGCAGTATTTT. As protein: CASSPSSGGTDTQYF.

The chain employs TRBV2 and TRBJ2-5, with D maybe TRBD1 (5 bases). The CDR3 sequence is 15 residues long. The germline V gene encodes CDR1 SNHLY and CDR2 FYNNEI. The V end lost 1 base, the J end lost 3 bases, and 12 bases lay between the germline ends. CDR3 DNA sequence: TGTGCCAGCAGTGAAGGGCAGGGTTCGAAAGAGACCCAGTACTTC. As protein: CASSEGQGSKETQYF. The complete variable domain, with remaining parts taken from reference TRBV2 and TRBJ2-5, reads EPEVTQTPSHQVTQMGQEVILRCVPISNHLYFYWYRQILGQKVEFLVSFYNNEISEKSEIFDDQFSVERPDGSNFTLKIRSTKLEDSAMYFCASSEGQGSKETQYFGPGTRLLVL.

In this sample, this clonotype turned up a few times. The chain combines TRBV18 with TRBJ2-3, with D possibly being TRBD2 (6 bases). V lost 3 bases and J lost 3, with 10 bases in between. The germline V gene has CDR1 KGHSH and CDR2 LQKENI. The CDR3 covers 14 residues. This chain's CDR3 is CASSPSGTTDTQYF. The CDR3 DNA is TGTGCCAGCTCACCCTCCGGGACTACAGATACGCAGTATTTT.

This clonotype was counted between two and nine times. The V call is TRBV18, the J call TRBJ1-4; the D gene is possibly TRBD1 (5 bases). The CDR3 has 13 residues. In germline, CDR1 is KGHSH, CDR2 LQKENI. Trimming removed 2 bases from V and 6 bases from J, with 7 bases in between. DNA for the CDR3: TGTGCCAGCTCACCAGGGGGTGATGAAAAACTGTTTTTT. The encoded protein is CASSPGGDEKLFF.

This chain connects TRBV29-1 to TRBJ2-3, with D unresolved. V lost 4 bases and J lost 10, with 12 bases in between. The CDR3 totals 11 residues. Germline lookup yields CDR1 SQVTM and CDR2 ANQGSEA. CDR3 sequence reads: CSVVAATAQYF. The CDR3 nucleotides read TGCAGCGTTGTGGCGGCCACGGCGCAGTATTTT.

In this sample, this clonotype turned up a few times. The chain is built from TRBV7-2 and TRBJ2-3, with TRBD2 matching 12 bases. The CDR3 length is 16 residues. V shed 6 bases and J 6 bases; nucleotides not matched to a gene: 10. Germline V CDR1 and CDR2: SGHTA, FQGNSA. CDR3 sequence (DNA): TGTGCCAGCAGGCCCGTCCTAGCGGGGGGGTGGGATACGCAGTATTTT. Amino acid sequence: CASRPVLAGGWDTQYF.

This rearrangement joins TRBV20-1 to TRBJ1-2; a weak D match, TRBD1 (5 bases). The CDR3 consists of 16 residues. CDR1 DFQATT and CDR2 SNEGSKA come from the germline V gene (reference sequence). Trimming removed 6 bases from V and 1 base from J, with 21 bases in between. The chain's CDR3 is CSAIGWNRRNNYGYTF. The CDR3 DNA follows: TGCAGTGCGATCGGCTGGAACAGGCGTAATAACTATGGCTACACCTTC.

The chain recombines TRBV11-3 with TRBJ2-5; tentatively, D is TRBD1 (6 bases). CDR1 is SGHNT and CDR2 is YENEEA in the germline V gene. The ends were cut back, 5 bases at V and 5 bases at J, with 15 bases in the middle. This CDR3 region has 14 residues. The DNA for the CDR3 is TGTGCCAGCAGCCTATACAGGGATGAGGAGACCCAGTACTTC. Translating it yields CASSLYRDEETQYF.

In its sample, this clonotype was seen a few times. V and J are TRBV7-2 and TRBJ1-2, with a possible D match to TRBD1 (5 bases). Trimming shortened V by 5 bases and J by 6 bases, and 19 bases separated the two germline ends. Germline V lookup: CDR1 SGHTA, CDR2 FQGNSA. This CDR3 is 15 amino acids long. The CDR3 here is CASSPLLGRRDGYTF. CDR3 nucleotides: TGTGCCAGCAGCCCACTCCTGGGGCGCAGAGATGGCTACACCTTC. The full variable domain, in which reference TRBV7-2 and TRBJ1-2 provide the parts outside the CDR3, is GAGVSQSPSNKVTEKGKDVELRCDPISGHTALYWYRQSLGQGLEFLIYFQGNSAPDKSGLPSDRFSAERTGGSVSTLTIQRTQQEDSAVYLCASSPLLGRRDGYTFGSGTRLTVV.

The J gene is TRBJ2-3, the V gene TRBV18, with 7 bases fitting TRBD1. CDR3 length equals 16 residues. V lost 8 bases and J lost 6; bases outside the gene matches: 17. Germline lookup yields CDR1 KGHSH and CDR2 LQKENI. The CDR3 spells CASETNPGTVTDTQYF. Written as DNA, the CDR3 is TGTGCCAGCGAAACAAATCCAGGGACAGTAACTGATACGCAGTATTTT.

This chain joins TRBV4-1 and TRBJ1-2; 12 nucleotides line up with TRBD1. CDR1 and CDR2 from the germline V gene are MGHRA and YSYEKL. The CDR3 consists of 15 residues. V trimming: 3 bases; J trimming: 12 bases; junction bases outside the gene matches: 11. As DNA, the CDR3 is TGCGCCAGCAGCCATCAGGACCGGGACAGGGGGCTCGACACCTTC. Residues: CASSHQDRDRGLDTF.

In its sample, this clonotype was seen many times. This sequence joins TRBV7-2 and TRBJ2-1; either TRBD1 or TRBD2 may supply D (6 bases each). CDR1 and CDR2 (germline): SGHTA, FQGNSA. V gave up 3 bases and J gave up 10 bases, with 16 bases separating them. CDR3 length: 14 amino acids. The CDR3, as DNA: TGTGCCAGCAGCTTTAGACGGGGGCGGGTCGAGCAGTTCTTC. Translation: CASSFRRGRVEQFF.

This clonotype was seen only a few times. The chain combines TRBV19 with TRBJ2-1, with a weak D call TRBD1 (5 bases). V lost 4 bases and J 15 bases, leaving 16 bases between the germline ends. The germline V gene encodes CDR1 LNHDA and CDR2 SQIVND (reference sequence). CDR3 size: 12 residues. Here the CDR3 DNA reads TGTGCCAGTAGTAATCCTCTAGGGGCTCCGTTCTTC. Residues: CASSNPLGAPFF.

As for this clonotype: This may arise from a read error, as a much more abundant clone is one base away. The CDR3 does not end in the conserved phenylalanine or tryptophan, so this is likely a read error. V and J are TRBV11-1 and TRBJ2-7; the match to TRBD1 covers 8 bases. V lost 5 bases, J lost 5 bases, and 14 bases stayed unmatched. Germline-derived CDR1 and CDR2 are SGHAT and FQDESV (reference sequence). This CDR3 is built from 16 residues. This chain's CDR3 is CASSLTGGGQGDEQYL. As DNA, the CDR3 is TGTGCCAGCAGCCTTACCGGAGGAGGACAGGGAGACGAGCAGTACTTA.

This clonotype was detected many times. V is TRBV29-1 and J is TRBJ2-5; 9 nucleotides agree with TRBD1. V dropped 7 bases and J dropped 2; count of bases not matched to a gene: 11. CDR3 length: 15 amino acids. Per the germline V gene, CDR1 is SQVTM and CDR2 is ANQGSEA. This CDR3 reads CSGTGDRGWQETQYF. CDR3 coding DNA: TGCAGCGGAACCGGCGACAGGGGGTGGCAAGAGACCCAGTACTTC.

As DNA, the CDR3 is TGCGCCAGCAGCCAAGAGTCCTGGGGTGGCTACACCTTC. Its protein is CASSQESWGGYTF. This chain links TRBV4-3 with TRBJ1-2; D is unresolved. V was pared by 0 bases and J by 7 bases, with 9 bases between. The CDR3 totals 13 residues. Germline CDR1 is LGHNA and CDR2 is YSLEER.